This passage covers 9 T cell receptor beta chains from one sample sequenced in a study of blood T cells in healthy people across ages. Primed by a sample-barcoded 5' primer and a J-beta primer mix, a second PCR proceeded for about 7 to 12 cycles. MiXCR, run by TCRdb on the 5' RACE reads, gives a single entry per CDR3 protein. The sample contains more than 900,000 distinct CDR3 sequences, about 28% of which appear only once. The same specimen was also included in a second study, on T cells of mothers and their children.

The specimen was blood. The receptor set was obtained from a woman aged 40 to 50 in good health.

This clonotype appeared many times. The chain is built from TRBV7-2 and TRBJ2-1, with 9 bases that match TRBD2. This CDR3 comprises 15 residues. Trimming cost V 5 bases and J 4 bases; bases outside gene matches: 6. The germline gives CDR1 SGHTA, CDR2 FQGNSA. The CDR3 DNA reads TGTGCCAGCAGCACCCGGACTAGCGTTTACAATGAGCAGTTCTTC. Translated, it gives CASSTRTSVYNEQFF.

The chain carries TRBV18 and TRBJ2-3; the match to TRBD1 covers 7 bases. The CDR3 has 16 residues. V dropped 1 base and J dropped 2; count of bases not matched to a gene: 6. Germline V gives CDR1 KGHSH, CDR2 LQKENI. The DNA of the CDR3 is TGTGCCAGCTCACCACAGGGGGCGCGAAACACAGATACGCAGTATTTT. This translates into CASSPQGARNTDTQYF.

The J gene is TRBJ2-7, the V gene TRBV5-1, with a possible D match to TRBD1 (6 bases). Germline values: CDR1 SGHRS, CDR2 YFSETQ. Trimming took off 5 bases at V and 0 bases at J, with 18 bases between the two ends. This CDR3 has 16 amino acids. For the CDR3, the DNA is TGCGCCAGCAGTTACCCCTTGAAGGGGGACTCCTACGAGCAGTACTTC. It codes for CASSYPLKGDSYEQYF.

Only a few counts were recorded for this clonotype. V usage is TRBV27 and J usage is TRBJ2-3, with 10 bases fitting TRBD2. Germline assignment: CDR1 MNHEY and CDR2 SMNVEV (reference sequence). V gave up 7 bases and J gave up 3 bases; unmatched junction bases: 10. CDR3 size: 16 residues. CDR3 nucleotide sequence: TGTGCCAGCACCCAAGTCGGACTAGCGGATACAGATACGCAGTATTTT. This encodes CASTQVGLADTDTQYF.

Many counts were recorded for this clonotype. The CDR3 nucleotides read TGCAGCGTGGGATCTCCTCGGTCCGGATATGGCTACACCTTC. This encodes CSVGSPRSGYGYTF. V and J are TRBV29-1 and TRBJ1-2; D gene uncertain. CDR1 is SQVTM, CDR2 ANQGSEA, per germline. The ends were cut back, 6 bases at V and 5 bases at J, with 19 bases in the middle. CDR3 length: 14 amino acids.

This clonotype was picked up a small number of times. The chain joins TRBV28 to TRBJ2-7; D gene unclear. The germline gives CDR1 MDHEN, CDR2 SYDVKM. The CDR3 runs to 13 residues. V was cut by 3 bases and J by 4 bases, with 10 bases left in between. CDR3 residues: CASSFPSGYEQYF. The CDR3 DNA reads as TGTGCCAGCAGTTTTCCCAGTGGGTACGAGCAGTACTTC.

This clonotype was observed a handful of times. The chain has TRBV23-1 and TRBJ1-1; D possibly corresponds to TRBD1 (5 bases). TRBV23-1 is annotated as an ORF whose role is uncertain. Deletions cut 2 bases from V and 3 bases from J, with 22 bases between. The CDR3 is 18 residues long. The CDR3, as DNA: TGCGCCAGCAGTCAAGCTAAGGGGATCCTCTCGGGGTACACTGAAGCTTTCTTT. It encodes CASSQAKGILSGYTEAFF.

J is TRBJ1-2 and V is TRBV20-1, with D possibly TRBD1 on 5 matching bases. Trimming shortened V by 1 base and J by 4 bases, and 13 bases separated the two germline ends. The V gene's germline CDR1 is DFQATT and CDR2 SNEGSKA (reference sequence). CDR3 size: 14 residues. The CDR3 DNA follows: TGCAGTGCTAGAGTGGGGGGAACGGGCTATGGCTACACCTTC. Its translation: CSARVGGTGYGYTF.

In this sample, this clonotype turned up many times. In DNA form, the CDR3 reads TGTGCCAGCAGCTTGTCGTCAGGGGGCGTCGATACGCAGTATTTT. Its protein is CASSLSSGGVDTQYF. This sequence joins TRBV5-5 and TRBJ2-3, with 8 positions matching TRBD1. With V trimmed by 1 base and J by 6 bases, 7 bases remained unmatched. The CDR3 sequence is 15 residues long. CDR1 is SGHKS, CDR2 YYEKEE, per germline (reference sequence).